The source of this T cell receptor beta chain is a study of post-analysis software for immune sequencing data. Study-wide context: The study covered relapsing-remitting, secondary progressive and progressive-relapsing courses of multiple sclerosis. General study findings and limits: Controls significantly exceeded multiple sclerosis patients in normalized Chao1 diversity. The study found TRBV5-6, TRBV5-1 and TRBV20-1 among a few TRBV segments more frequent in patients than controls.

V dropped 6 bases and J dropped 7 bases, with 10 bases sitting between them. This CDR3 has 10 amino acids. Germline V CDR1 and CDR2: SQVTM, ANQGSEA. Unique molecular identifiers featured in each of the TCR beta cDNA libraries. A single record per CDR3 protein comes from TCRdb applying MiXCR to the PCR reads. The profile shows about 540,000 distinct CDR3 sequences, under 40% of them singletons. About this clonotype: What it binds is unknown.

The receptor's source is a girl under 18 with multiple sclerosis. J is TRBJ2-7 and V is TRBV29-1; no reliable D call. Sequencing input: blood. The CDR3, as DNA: TGCAGCGTCAGTAACCATGAGCAGTACTTC. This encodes CSVSNHEQYF.